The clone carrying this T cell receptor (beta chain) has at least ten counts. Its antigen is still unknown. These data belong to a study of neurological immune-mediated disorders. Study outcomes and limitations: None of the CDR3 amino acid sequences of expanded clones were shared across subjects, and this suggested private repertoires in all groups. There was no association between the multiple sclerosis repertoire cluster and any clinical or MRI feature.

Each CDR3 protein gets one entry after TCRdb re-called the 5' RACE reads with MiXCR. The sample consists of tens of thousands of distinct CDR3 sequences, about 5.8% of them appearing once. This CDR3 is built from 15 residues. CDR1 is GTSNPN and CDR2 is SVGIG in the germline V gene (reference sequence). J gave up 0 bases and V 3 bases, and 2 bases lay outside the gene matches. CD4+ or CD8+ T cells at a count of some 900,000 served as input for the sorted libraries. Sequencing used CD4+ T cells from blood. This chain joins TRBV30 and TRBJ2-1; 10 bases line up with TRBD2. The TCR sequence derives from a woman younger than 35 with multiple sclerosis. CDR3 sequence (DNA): TGTGCCTGGAGGCCTAGCGGGGGCTCCTACAATGAGCAGTTCTTC. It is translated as CAWRPSGGSYNEQFF.